Each of the 9 T cell receptor beta chains below was sequenced from the same sample in a study of T cells in pancreatic ductal adenocarcinoma. TCRdb keeps only in-frame clones here, not all; method: immunoSEQ multiplex PCR. Here the sample spans approximately 11,000 clones, 86% being singletons. No neoadjuvant therapy was given to the selected pancreatic ductal adenocarcinoma patients before their surgery. Sequenced material: PBMCs. The receptors shown here come from a human donor with pancreatic ductal adenocarcinoma.

The chain employs TRBV2 and TRBJ1-5; D is uncertain. This CDR3 contains 12 residues. Trimming took 8 bases from V and 4 from J, leaving 9 bases between them. Germline V gives CDR1 SNHLY, CDR2 FYNNEI. The CDR3 nucleotides are TGTGCCAGCTCAGAAGCGAATCAGCCCCAGCATTTT. Translation gives CASSEANQPQHF.

The gene calls are TRBV19 and TRBJ2-4; maybe TRBD2 (5 bases). Deletions cut 3 bases from V and 8 bases from J, with 14 bases between. CDR3 length equals 14 residues. Looked up from germline, CDR1 is LNHDA and CDR2 is SQIVND (reference sequence). CDR3 bases: TGTGCCAGTAGTATGGGATCGGCCGGGGACATTCAGTACTTC. This translates into CASSMGSAGDIQYF.

This clone has just a few counts. This rearrangement joins TRBV10-3 to TRBJ2-6; tentatively, D is TRBD1 (5 bases). From germline, CDR1 is ENHRY and CDR2 SYGVKD. The CDR3 is 15 residues long. V lost 5 bases and J lost 2, with 10 bases in between. CDR3 coding DNA: TGTGCCATCAGTAAACAGGAGCCTGGGGCCAACGTCCTGACTTTC. It specifies CAISKQEPGANVLTF.

V is TRBV19 and J is TRBJ1-5; D might be TRBD1 (6 bases). This CDR3 spans 14 amino acids. Looked up from germline, CDR1 is LNHDA and CDR2 is SQIVND (reference sequence). V lost 6 bases and J 6 bases, leaving 15 bases between the germline ends. The CDR3 is CASRGLGGTQPQHF. The CDR3 nucleotides read TGTGCCAGTAGGGGTCTGGGGGGCACTCAGCCCCAGCATTTT.

In this sample, this clone turned up a few times. The gene calls are TRBV6-1 and TRBJ1-2, with D maybe TRBD1 (5 bases). Germline V gene data show CDR1 as MNHNS and CDR2 as SASEGT. This CDR3 spans 17 amino acids. With 4 bases removed from V and 5 bases from J, the gap between germline ends came to 23 bases. The CDR3 spells CASSVGGQVPSPYGYTF. The CDR3 DNA reads as TGTGCCAGCAGTGTAGGTGGACAAGTTCCCTCACCTTATGGCTACACCTTC.

In this sample, this clone turned up a few times. Other DNA sequences in this specimen translate into the identical CDR3. The chain combines TRBV4-3 with TRBJ1-1; D call uncertain. V was shortened by 3 bases and J by 1 base, with 6 bases between the two germline ends. Per germline, CDR1 LGHNA and CDR2 YSLEER. This CDR3 has 13 amino acids. CDR3 in DNA: TGCGCCAGCAGCCAGGCGGGGAACACTGAAGCTTTCTTT. Amino acids: CASSQAGNTEAFF.

The rearrangement joins TRBV27 to TRBJ1-1, with no clear D. Germline assignment: CDR1 MNHEY and CDR2 SMNVEV (reference sequence). V was cut by 2 bases and J by 4 bases, with 5 bases left in between. This CDR3 is 12 amino acids long. CDR3 protein: CASSLRGTEAFF. CDR3 bases: TGTGCCAGCAGTTTACGAGGCACTGAAGCTTTCTTT.

The chain uses TRBV19 and TRBJ1-5; a possible D gene is TRBD1 (6 bases). The CDR3 has 16 amino acids. V was pared by 3 bases and J by 4 bases, with 16 bases between. Germline lookup yields CDR1 LNHDA and CDR2 SQIVND (reference sequence). CDR3 region: CASSIGGLRGNQPQHF. The CDR3, as DNA: TGTGCCAGTAGTATCGGGGGCCTCCGGGGGAATCAGCCCCAGCATTTT.

The chain recombines TRBV19 with TRBJ1-5, with D possibly matching TRBD1 (6 bases). The germline V gene has CDR1 LNHDA and CDR2 SQIVND (reference sequence). V was cut by 3 bases and J by 2 bases, with 14 bases left in between. This CDR3 is 16 amino acids long. CDR3 loop: CASSMEGGFGNQPQHF. The CDR3, as DNA: TGTGCCAGTAGTATGGAGGGGGGCTTTGGCAATCAGCCCCAGCATTTT.